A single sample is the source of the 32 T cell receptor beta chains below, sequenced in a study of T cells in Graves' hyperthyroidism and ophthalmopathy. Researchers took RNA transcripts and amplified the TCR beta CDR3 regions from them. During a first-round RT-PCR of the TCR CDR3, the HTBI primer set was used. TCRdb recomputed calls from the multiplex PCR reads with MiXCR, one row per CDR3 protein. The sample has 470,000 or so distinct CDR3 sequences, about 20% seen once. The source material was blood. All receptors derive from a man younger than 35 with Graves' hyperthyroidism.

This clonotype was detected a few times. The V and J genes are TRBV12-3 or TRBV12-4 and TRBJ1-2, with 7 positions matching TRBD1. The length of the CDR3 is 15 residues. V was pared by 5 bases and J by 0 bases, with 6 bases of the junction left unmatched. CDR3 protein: CASSQSGTANYGYTF. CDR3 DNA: TGTGCCAGCAGTCAATCCGGGACAGCTAACTATGGCTACACCTTC.

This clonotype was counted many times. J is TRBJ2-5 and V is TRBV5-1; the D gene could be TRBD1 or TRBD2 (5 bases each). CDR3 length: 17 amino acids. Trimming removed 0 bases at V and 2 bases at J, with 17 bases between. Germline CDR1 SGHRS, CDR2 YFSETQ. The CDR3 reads CASSLAGTGYEQETQYF. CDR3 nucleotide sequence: TGCGCCAGCAGCTTGGCCGGGACCGGTTATGAGCAAGAGACCCAGTACTTC. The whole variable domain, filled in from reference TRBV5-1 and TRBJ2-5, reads KAGVTQTPRYLIKTRGQQVTLSCSPISGHRSVSWYQQTPGQGLQFLFEYFSETQRNKGNFPGRFSGRQFSNSRSEMNVSTLELGDSALYLCASSLAGTGYEQETQYFGPGTRLLVL.

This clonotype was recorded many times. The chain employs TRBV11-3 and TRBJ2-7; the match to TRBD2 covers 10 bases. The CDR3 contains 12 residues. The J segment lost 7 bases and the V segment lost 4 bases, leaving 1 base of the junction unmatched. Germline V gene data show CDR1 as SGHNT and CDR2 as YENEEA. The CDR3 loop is CASSSGLAEQYF. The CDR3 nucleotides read TGTGCCAGCAGCTCGGGACTAGCGGAGCAGTACTTC. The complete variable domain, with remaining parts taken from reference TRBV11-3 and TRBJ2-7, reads EAGVVQSPRYKIIEKKQPVAFWCNPISGHNTLYWYLQNLGQGPELLIRYENEEAVDDSQLPKDRFSAERLKGVDSTLKIQPAELGDSAVYLCASSSGLAEQYFGPGTRLTVT.

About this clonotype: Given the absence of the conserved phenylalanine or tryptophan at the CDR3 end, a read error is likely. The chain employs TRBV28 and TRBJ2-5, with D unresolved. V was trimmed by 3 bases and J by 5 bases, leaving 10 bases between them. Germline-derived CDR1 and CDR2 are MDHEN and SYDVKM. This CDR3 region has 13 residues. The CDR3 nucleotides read TGTGCCAGCAGTTTGGACGCGTTGGAGACCCAGTACCTC. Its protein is CASSLDALETQYL.

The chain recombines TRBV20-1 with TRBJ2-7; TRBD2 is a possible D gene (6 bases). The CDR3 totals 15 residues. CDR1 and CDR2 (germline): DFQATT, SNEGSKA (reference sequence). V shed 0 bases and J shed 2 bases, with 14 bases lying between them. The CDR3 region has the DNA TGCAGTGCTAGAGATGAGGGCGGGATTGCCTACGAGCAGTACTTC. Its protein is CSARDEGGIAYEQYF.

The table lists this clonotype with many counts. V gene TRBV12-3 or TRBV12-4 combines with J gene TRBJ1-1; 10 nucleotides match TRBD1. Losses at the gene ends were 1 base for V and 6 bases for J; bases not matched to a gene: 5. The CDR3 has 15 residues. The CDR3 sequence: CASSLGGDRGAEAFF. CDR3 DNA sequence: TGTGCCAGCAGTTTAGGCGGGGACAGGGGCGCTGAAGCTTTCTTT.

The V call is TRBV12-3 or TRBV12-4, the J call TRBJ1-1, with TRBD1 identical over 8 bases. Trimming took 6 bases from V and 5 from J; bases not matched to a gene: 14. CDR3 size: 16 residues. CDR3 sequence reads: CASRAIWTGTGTEAFF. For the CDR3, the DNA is TGTGCCAGCAGGGCAATTTGGACAGGGACGGGGACTGAAGCTTTCTTT.

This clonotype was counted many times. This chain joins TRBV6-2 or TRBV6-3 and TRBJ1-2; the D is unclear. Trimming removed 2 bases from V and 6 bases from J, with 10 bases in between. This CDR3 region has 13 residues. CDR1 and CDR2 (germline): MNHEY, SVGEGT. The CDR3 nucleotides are TGTGCCAGCAGTTACGTGACTGAACATGGCTACACCTTC. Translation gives CASSYVTEHGYTF.

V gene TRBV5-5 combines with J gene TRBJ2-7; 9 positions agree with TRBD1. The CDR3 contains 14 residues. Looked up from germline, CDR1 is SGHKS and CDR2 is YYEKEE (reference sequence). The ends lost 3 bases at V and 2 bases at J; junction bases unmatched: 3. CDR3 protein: CASSSHRGPYEQYF. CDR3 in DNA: TGTGCCAGCAGCTCCCACAGGGGGCCCTACGAGCAGTACTTC.

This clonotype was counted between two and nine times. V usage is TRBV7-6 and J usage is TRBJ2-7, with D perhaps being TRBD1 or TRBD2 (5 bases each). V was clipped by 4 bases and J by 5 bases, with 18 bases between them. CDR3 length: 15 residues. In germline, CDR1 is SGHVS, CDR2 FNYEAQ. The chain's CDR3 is CASSSTDARDDEQYF. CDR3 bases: TGTGCCAGCAGCTCGACTGACGCACGGGACGACGAGCAGTACTTC.

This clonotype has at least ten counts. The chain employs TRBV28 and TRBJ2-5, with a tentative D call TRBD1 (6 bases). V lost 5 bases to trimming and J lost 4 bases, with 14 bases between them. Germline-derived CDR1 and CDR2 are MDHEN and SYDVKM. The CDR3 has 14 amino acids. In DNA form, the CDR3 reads TGTGCCAGCAGTCTAGGACAGCCTCCAGAGACCCAGTACTTC. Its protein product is CASSLGQPPETQYF.

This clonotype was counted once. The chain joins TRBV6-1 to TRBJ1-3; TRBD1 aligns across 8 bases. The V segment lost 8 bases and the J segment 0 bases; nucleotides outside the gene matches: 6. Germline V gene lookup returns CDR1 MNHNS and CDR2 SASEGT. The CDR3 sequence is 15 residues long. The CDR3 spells CASLGQAVSGNTIYF. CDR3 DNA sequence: TGTGCCAGCTTGGGACAGGCGGTCTCTGGAAACACCATATATTTT.

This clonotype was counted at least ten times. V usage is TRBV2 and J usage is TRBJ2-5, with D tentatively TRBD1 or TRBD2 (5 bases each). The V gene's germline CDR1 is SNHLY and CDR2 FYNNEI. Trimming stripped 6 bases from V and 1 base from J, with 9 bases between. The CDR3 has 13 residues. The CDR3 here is CASRPGPQETQYF. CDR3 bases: TGTGCCAGCAGACCGGGGCCCCAAGAGACCCAGTACTTC.

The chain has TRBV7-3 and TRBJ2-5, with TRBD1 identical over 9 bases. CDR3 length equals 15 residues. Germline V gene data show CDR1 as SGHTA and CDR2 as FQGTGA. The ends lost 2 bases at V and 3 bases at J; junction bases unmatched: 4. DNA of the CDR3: TGTGCCAGCAGCTTACCGACAGGGGGGAAAGAGACCCAGTACTTC. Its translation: CASSLPTGGKETQYF.

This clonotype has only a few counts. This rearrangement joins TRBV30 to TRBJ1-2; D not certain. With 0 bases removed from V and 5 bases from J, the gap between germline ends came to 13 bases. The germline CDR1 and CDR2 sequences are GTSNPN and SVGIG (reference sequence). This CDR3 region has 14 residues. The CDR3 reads CAWSVGSGEYGYTF. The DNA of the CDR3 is TGTGCCTGGAGTGTAGGGTCGGGAGAGTATGGCTACACCTTC.

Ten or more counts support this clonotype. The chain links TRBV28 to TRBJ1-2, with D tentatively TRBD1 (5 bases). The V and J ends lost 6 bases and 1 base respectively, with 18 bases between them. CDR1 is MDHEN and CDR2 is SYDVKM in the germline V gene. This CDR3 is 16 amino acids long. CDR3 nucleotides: TGTGCCAGCAGCCCCGTGGCAGGGAAAGTTAACTATGGCTACACCTTC. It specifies CASSPVAGKVNYGYTF.

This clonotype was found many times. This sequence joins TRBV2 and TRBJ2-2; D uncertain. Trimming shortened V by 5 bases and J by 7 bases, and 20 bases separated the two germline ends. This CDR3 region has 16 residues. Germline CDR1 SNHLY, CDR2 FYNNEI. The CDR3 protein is CASSPRPRVGHGELFF. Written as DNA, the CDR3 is TGTGCCAGCAGTCCCCGGCCCCGGGTCGGGCACGGGGAGCTGTTTTTT.

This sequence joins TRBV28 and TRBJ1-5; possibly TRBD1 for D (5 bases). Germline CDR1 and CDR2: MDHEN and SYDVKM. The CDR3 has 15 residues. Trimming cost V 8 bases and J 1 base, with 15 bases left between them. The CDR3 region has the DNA TGTGCCAGCGGCCCAGGGTTGGGGAGCAATCAGCCCCAGCATTTT. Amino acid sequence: CASGPGLGSNQPQHF.

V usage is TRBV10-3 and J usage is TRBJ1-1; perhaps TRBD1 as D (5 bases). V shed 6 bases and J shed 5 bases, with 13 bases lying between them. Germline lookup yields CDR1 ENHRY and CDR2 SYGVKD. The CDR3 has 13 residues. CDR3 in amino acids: CAIRDVGETEAFF. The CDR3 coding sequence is TGTGCCATCAGAGACGTAGGGGAAACTGAAGCTTTCTTT.

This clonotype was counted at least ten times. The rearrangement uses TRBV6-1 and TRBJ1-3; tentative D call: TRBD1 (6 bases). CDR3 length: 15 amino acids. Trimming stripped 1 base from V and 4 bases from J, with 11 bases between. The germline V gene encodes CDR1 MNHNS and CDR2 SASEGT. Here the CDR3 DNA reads TGTGCCAGCAGTGAAGACCAGGGGTACGGAAACACCATATATTTT. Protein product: CASSEDQGYGNTIYF.

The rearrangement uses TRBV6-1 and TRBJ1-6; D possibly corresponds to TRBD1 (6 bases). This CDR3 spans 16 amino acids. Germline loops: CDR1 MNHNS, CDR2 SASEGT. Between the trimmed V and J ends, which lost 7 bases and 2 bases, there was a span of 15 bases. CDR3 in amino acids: CASIGGAGAYNSPLHF. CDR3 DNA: TGTGCCAGCATCGGGGGGGCAGGCGCCTATAATTCACCCCTCCACTTT.

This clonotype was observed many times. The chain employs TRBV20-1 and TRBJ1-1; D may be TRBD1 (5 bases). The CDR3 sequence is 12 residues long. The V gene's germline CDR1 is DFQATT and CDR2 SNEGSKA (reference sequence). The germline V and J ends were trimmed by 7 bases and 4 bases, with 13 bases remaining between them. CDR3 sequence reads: CSVLGAFTEAFF. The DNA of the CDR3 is TGCAGTGTCCTCGGGGCTTTCACTGAAGCTTTCTTT.

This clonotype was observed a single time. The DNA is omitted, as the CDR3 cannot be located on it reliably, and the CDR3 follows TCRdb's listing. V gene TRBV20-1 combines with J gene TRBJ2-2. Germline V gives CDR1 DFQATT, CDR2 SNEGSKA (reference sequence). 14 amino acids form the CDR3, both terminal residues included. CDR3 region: CSARVGLGTGELFF.

CDR3 sequence reads: CASSFLPEVNTEAFF. For the CDR3, the DNA is TGTGCCAGCAGCTTCCTACCGGAAGTCAACACTGAAGCTTTCTTT. The chain joins TRBV7-2 to TRBJ1-1; D gene uncertain. The CDR3 is 15 residues long. Trimming removed 3 bases at V and 2 bases at J, with 13 bases between. Germline loops: CDR1 SGHTA, CDR2 FQGNSA.

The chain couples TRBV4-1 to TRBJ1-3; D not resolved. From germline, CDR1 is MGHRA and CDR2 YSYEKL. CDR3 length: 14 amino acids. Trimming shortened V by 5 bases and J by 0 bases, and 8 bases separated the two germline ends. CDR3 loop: CASSNPVSGNTIYF. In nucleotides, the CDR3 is TGCGCCAGCAGCAACCCGGTCTCTGGAAACACCATATATTTT.

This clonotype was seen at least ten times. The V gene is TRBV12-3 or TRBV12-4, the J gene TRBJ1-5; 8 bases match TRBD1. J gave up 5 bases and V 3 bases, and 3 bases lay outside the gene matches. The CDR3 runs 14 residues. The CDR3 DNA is TGTGCCAGCAGTTTGGACAGGGCCGATCAGCCCCAGCATTTT. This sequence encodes CASSLDRADQPQHF.

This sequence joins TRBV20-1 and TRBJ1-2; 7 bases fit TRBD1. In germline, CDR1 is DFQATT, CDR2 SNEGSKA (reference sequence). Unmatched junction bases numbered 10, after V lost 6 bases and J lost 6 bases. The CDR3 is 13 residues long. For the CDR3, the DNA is TGCAGTGCCCCCGGGACAGCGTTACATGGCTACACCTTC. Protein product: CSAPGTALHGYTF.

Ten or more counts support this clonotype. CDR3 nucleotides: TGTGCCAGCAGCCTACTAGCGGGACCCGCCTACGAGCAGTACTTC. Protein: CASSLLAGPAYEQYF. This rearrangement joins TRBV7-3 to TRBJ2-7; TRBD2 matches 10 bases. Germline trimming cut 5 bases from V and 2 bases from J; bases unmatched to any gene: 6. The CDR3 sequence is 15 residues long. The germline V gene encodes CDR1 SGHTA and CDR2 FQGTGA.

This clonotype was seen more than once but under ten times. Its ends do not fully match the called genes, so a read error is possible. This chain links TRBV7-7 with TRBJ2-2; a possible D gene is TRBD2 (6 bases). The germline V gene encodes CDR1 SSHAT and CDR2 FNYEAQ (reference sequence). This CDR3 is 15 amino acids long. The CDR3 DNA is TGTGCTAGCAGCTTCCCAGGTTCGGGAGCCGGGGAGCTGTTTTTT. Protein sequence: CASSFPGSGAGELFF.

The CDR3 DNA is TGTGCCAGTAGTATCTTCCACGGAGAGTACTACGAGCAGTACTTC. This translates into CASSIFHGEYYEQYF. The chain uses TRBV19 and TRBJ2-7; D remains unclear. Germline CDR1 and CDR2: LNHDA and SQIVND (reference sequence). CDR3 length: 15 residues. Trimming cost V 3 bases and J 3 bases, with 15 bases left between them.

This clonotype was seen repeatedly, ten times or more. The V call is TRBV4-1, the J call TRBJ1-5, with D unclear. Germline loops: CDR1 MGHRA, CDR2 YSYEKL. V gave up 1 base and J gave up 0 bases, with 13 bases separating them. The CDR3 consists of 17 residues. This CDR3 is CASSQGTDYYSNQPQHF. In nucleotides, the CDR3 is TGCGCCAGCAGCCAAGGAACGGATTACTATAGCAATCAGCCCCAGCATTTT.

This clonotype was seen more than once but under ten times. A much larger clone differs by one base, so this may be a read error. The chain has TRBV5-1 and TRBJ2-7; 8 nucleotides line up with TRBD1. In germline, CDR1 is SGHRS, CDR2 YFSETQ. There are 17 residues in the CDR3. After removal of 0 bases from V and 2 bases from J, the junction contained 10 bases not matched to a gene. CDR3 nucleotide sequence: TGCGCCAGCAGCTTGGAAAAGACAGGGGTGGGGCCCTACGAGCAGTACTTC. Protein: CASSLEKTGVGPYEQYF.